The 31 T cell receptor beta chains presented below share a single source sample, sequenced in a study of OX40 agonist ivuxolimab in advanced cancers. TCRdb's copy holds only in-frame clones and misses some; the assay was immunoSEQ multiplex PCR. The table has around 62,000 clones, 70% to 85% seen once; the top ten hold 1.5% to 2%. Sequencing used CD4+ or CD8+ T cells sorted from blood, obtained in a trial of the OX40 agonist ivuxolimab. These receptors were obtained from an adult with an advanced solid tumor such as melanoma, head and neck, liver or kidney cancer.

The chain joins TRBV28 to TRBJ2-7, with TRBD2 identical over 7 bases. The ends lost 2 bases at V and 3 bases at J; junction bases unmatched: 7. The germline CDR1 and CDR2 sequences are MDHEN and SYDVKM. This CDR3 comprises 15 residues. For the CDR3, the DNA is TGTGCCAGCAGTTTACCGAGCGGACTAGTCTACGAGCAGTACTTC. Its translation is CASSLPSGLVYEQYF.

This clone was found a few times. This chain uses TRBV25-1 with TRBJ2-2, with unresolved D. Germline V lookup: CDR1 MGHDK, CDR2 SYGVNS. V dropped 4 bases and J dropped 7 bases, with 4 bases sitting between them. This CDR3 is 11 amino acids long. The CDR3 DNA follows: TGTGCCAGCAGTGTTTTCGGGGAGCTGTTTTTT. It is translated as CASSVFGELFF.

This chain connects TRBV9 to TRBJ2-7, with 9 nucleotides matching TRBD2. This CDR3 region has 14 residues. Germline-derived CDR1 and CDR2 are SGDLS and YYNGEE. V was pared by 4 bases and J by 4 bases, with 6 bases of the junction left unmatched. The CDR3 DNA reads TGTGCCAGCAGCCCTAGGACTAGCGCATACGAGCAGTACTTC. Its translation is CASSPRTSAYEQYF.

The rearrangement links TRBV5-5 to TRBJ2-1, with 10 bases identical to TRBD2. The CDR3 is made up of 15 amino acids. Germline V gene sequence: CDR1 SGHKS, CDR2 YYEKEE (reference sequence). V shed 4 bases, J shed 2 bases, and the junction held 3 bases outside the gene matches. The CDR3 bases are TGTGCCAGCAGCCCCGGGACTAGCGCCTACAATGAGCAGTTCTTC. This encodes CASSPGTSAYNEQFF.

The genes are TRBV5-4 and TRBJ2-5; D is uncertain. V was clipped by 5 bases and J by 0 bases, with 8 bases between them. Germline V lookup: CDR1 SGHNT, CDR2 YYREEE (reference sequence). This CDR3 contains 13 residues. The CDR3 coding sequence is TGTGCCAGCAGTAGTGATCACCAAGAGACCCAGTACTTC. Translated: CASSSDHQETQYF.

This chain uses TRBV9 with TRBJ2-2; unclear D gene. V shed 4 bases and J shed 5 bases, with 12 bases lying between them. The CDR3 totals 14 residues. CDR1 is SGDLS and CDR2 is YYNGEE in the germline V gene. The CDR3, as DNA: TGTGCCAGCAGCCCCCAGACCATGACCGGGGAGCTGTTTTTT. Amino acid sequence: CASSPQTMTGELFF.

J is TRBJ2-4 and V is TRBV18; D may match TRBD1 or TRBD2 (5 bases each). V lost 3 bases and J 3 bases, leaving 9 bases between the germline ends. Germline assignment: CDR1 KGHSH and CDR2 LQKENI. The CDR3 covers 14 residues. CDR3 sequence: CASSPRGLKNIQYF. The CDR3 nucleotides are TGTGCCAGCTCACCGAGGGGCCTCAAAAACATTCAGTACTTC.

This clone was detected ten times or more. The rearrangement uses TRBV5-1 and TRBJ2-1; D is undetermined. V was trimmed by 4 bases and J by 7 bases, leaving 12 bases between them. Germline V gives CDR1 SGHRS, CDR2 YFSETQ. This CDR3 region has 13 residues. CDR3 coding DNA: TGCGCCAGCAGCCTACCCAGTAAGAATGAGCAGTTCTTC. It encodes CASSLPSKNEQFF.

This chain uses TRBV7-3 with TRBJ2-1, with 9 bases lining up with TRBD2. CDR1 is SGHTA and CDR2 is FQGTGA in the germline V gene. V lost 1 base and J lost 5; bases outside the gene matches: 6. There are 16 residues in the CDR3. The CDR3 DNA reads TGTGCCAGCAGCTTAAATGGCGGGAGGGCCAACAATGAGCAGTTCTTC. Translated: CASSLNGGRANNEQFF.

This rearrangement joins TRBV11-1 to TRBJ2-3; TRBD2 agrees at 7 bases. The CDR3 has 14 residues. J was trimmed by 3 bases and V by 5 bases; bases with no gene match: 5. CDR1 and CDR2 from the germline V gene are SGHAT and FQDESV (reference sequence). CDR3 DNA: TGTGCCAGCAGCATTAGCGGGCGAACAGATACGCAGTATTTT. This codes for CASSISGRTDTQYF. The whole variable domain, remainder taken from reference TRBV11-1 and TRBJ2-3, is EAEVAQSPRYKITEKSQAVAFWCDPISGHATLYWYRQILGQGPELLVQFQDESVVDDSQLPKDRFSAERLKGVDSTLKIQPAELGDSAMYLCASSISGRTDTQYFGPGTRLTVL.

The chain combines TRBV2 with TRBJ2-3; 7 nucleotides align to TRBD2. CDR3 length: 16 residues. The junction had 15 bases not matched to a gene; V was cut back by 8 bases and J by 4 bases. The germline CDR1 and CDR2 sequences are SNHLY and FYNNEI. CDR3 DNA sequence: TGTGCCAGCTGTCCCGGGCGGGGACTAACCCCAGATACGCAGTATTTT. Amino acid sequence: CASCPGRGLTPDTQYF.

The CDR3 reads CSVEGGLNTDTQYF. Here the CDR3 DNA reads TGCAGCGTTGAGGGCGGCTTGAACACAGATACGCAGTATTTT. V and J are TRBV29-1 and TRBJ2-3; D call uncertain. The CDR3 covers 14 residues. Looked up from germline, CDR1 is SQVTM and CDR2 is ANQGSEA. V lost 3 bases and J 2 bases, leaving 12 bases between the germline ends.

CDR3 sequence reads: CASSLGGSDNEQFF. The CDR3 DNA reads as TGTGCCAGCAGCTTAGGAGGTTCCGACAATGAGCAGTTCTTC. The V and J genes are TRBV11-3 and TRBJ2-1; no clear D gene. V was shortened by 1 base and J by 5 bases, with 9 bases between the two germline ends. The CDR3 extends over 14 amino acids. The germline gives CDR1 SGHNT, CDR2 YENEEA.

The rearrangement uses TRBV28 and TRBJ2-7, with 9 bases matching TRBD1. V shed 6 bases and J 5 bases; nucleotides not matched to a gene: 8. This CDR3 is built from 14 residues. Germline V gene sequence: CDR1 MDHEN, CDR2 SYDVKM. The CDR3 DNA reads as TGTGCCAGCAGAACCGGGACAGGGAGGAACGAGCAGTACTTC. Translated, it gives CASRTGTGRNEQYF.

The chain employs TRBV5-6 and TRBJ2-3; a possible D gene is TRBD2 (5 bases). The CDR3 extends over 17 amino acids. The V end lost 3 bases, the J end lost 1 base, and 18 bases lay between the germline ends. CDR1 is SGHDT and CDR2 is YYEEEE in the germline V gene. CDR3 DNA: TGTGCCAGCAGCTCTGGAGGTCTCCATGGGGGCACAGATACGCAGTATTTT. This translates into CASSSGGLHGGTDTQYF.

This chain links TRBV5-1 with TRBJ1-1; 9 bases line up with TRBD1. CDR3 length equals 13 residues. The germline CDR1 and CDR2 sequences are SGHRS and YFSETQ. CDR3 amino acids: CDAPGQGNTEAFF. DNA for the CDR3: TGCGACGCTCCGGGACAGGGCAATACTGAAGCTTTCTTT.

The chain recombines TRBV30 with TRBJ2-5; 7 positions agree with TRBD2. Germline trimming cut 0 bases from V and 5 bases from J; bases unmatched to any gene: 6. The CDR3 is 14 residues long. Germline V CDR1 and CDR2: GTSNPN, SVGIG (reference sequence). CDR3 region: CAWSVRAGMETQYF. CDR3 in DNA: TGTGCCTGGAGTGTACGAGCGGGAATGGAGACCCAGTACTTC. The complete variable domain, with remaining parts taken from reference TRBV30 and TRBJ2-5, reads SQTIHQWPATLVQPVGSPLSLECTVEGTSNPNLYWYRQAAGRGLQLLFYSVGIGQISSEVPQNLSASRPQDRQFILSSKKLLLSDSGFYLCAWSVRAGMETQYFGPGTRLLVL.

The rearrangement uses TRBV7-9 and TRBJ2-3; TRBD2 matches at 10 bases. Looked up from germline, CDR1 is SEHNR and CDR2 is FQNEAQ (reference sequence). The CDR3 is made up of 16 amino acids. V dropped 8 bases and J dropped 4; count of bases not matched to a gene: 12. CDR3 nucleotide sequence: TGTGCCAGCGGGACTAGCGCTTCGCTACGGGCAGATACGCAGTATTTT. Its translation: CASGTSASLRADTQYF. The variable domain in full, completed from reference TRBV7-9 and TRBJ2-3, reads DTGVSQNPRHKITKRGQNVTFRCDPISEHNRLYWYRQTLGQGPEFLTYFQNEAQLEKSRLLSDRFSAERPKGSFSTLEIQRTEQGDSAMYLCASGTSASLRADTQYFGPGTRLTVL.

The chain has TRBV19 and TRBJ2-1; 10 positions agree with TRBD1. Trimming cost V 4 bases and J 0 bases; bases outside gene matches: 3. The length of the CDR3 is 16 residues. Germline V gene sequence: CDR1 LNHDA, CDR2 SQIVND (reference sequence). Here the CDR3 reads CASSRDRGSSYNEQFF. DNA for the CDR3: TGTGCCAGTAGTAGGGACAGGGGAAGCTCCTACAATGAGCAGTTCTTC.

The rearrangement uses TRBV4-3 and TRBJ1-4, with a tentative D call TRBD1 (5 bases). V was pared by 3 bases and J by 4 bases, with 18 bases between. CDR3 length: 17 amino acids. The germline gives CDR1 LGHNA, CDR2 YSLEER. Here the CDR3 DNA reads TGCGCCAGCAGCCATAAATTAGCCCGACAGTTTAATGAAAAACTGTTTTTT. It specifies CASSHKLARQFNEKLFF.

J is TRBJ2-7 and V is TRBV6-5; D may correspond to TRBD1 or TRBD2 (5 bases each). Germline-derived CDR1 and CDR2 are MNHEY and SVGAGI. The CDR3 covers 15 residues. Trimming took 7 bases from V and 4 from J, leaving 20 bases between them. In DNA form, the CDR3 reads TGTGCCAGCATCAGAAGCTCCGGGACCGGGTACGAGCAGTACTTC. Residues: CASIRSSGTGYEQYF.

This clone was recorded a few times. The chain uses TRBV30 and TRBJ1-4, with D maybe TRBD1 (5 bases). The ends were cut back, 4 bases at V and 5 bases at J, with 11 bases in the middle. This CDR3 region has 13 residues. Germline V gives CDR1 GTSNPN, CDR2 SVGIG (reference sequence). The CDR3 DNA follows: TGTGCCTGGAAGGCAGGGCCAAATGAAAAACTGTTTTTT. It is translated as CAWKAGPNEKLFF.

V usage is TRBV4-3 and J usage is TRBJ1-2, with 8 bases lining up with TRBD1. CDR3 size: 17 residues. V was pared by 0 bases and J by 0 bases, with 6 bases of the junction left unmatched. Germline V CDR1 and CDR2: LGHNA, YSLEER. The CDR3 loop reads CASSQDHRGDTNYGYTF. The CDR3 bases are TGCGCCAGCAGCCAAGATCACAGGGGGGATACTAACTATGGCTACACCTTC.

The chain joins TRBV2 to TRBJ1-4; D is possibly TRBD1 (6 bases). The V gene lost 5 bases and the J gene lost 5 bases, with 15 bases spanning the gap. This CDR3 is built from 15 residues. Germline-derived CDR1 and CDR2 are SNHLY and FYNNEI. The CDR3: CASSLRDILNEKLFF. The CDR3 nucleotides read TGTGCCAGCAGTCTCCGGGACATATTAAATGAAAAACTGTTTTTT.

This clone showed up just once. The chain recombines TRBV4-1 with TRBJ2-5; D not certain. The DNA end is a closer match to TRBJ2-7, so the J assignment may be wrong. Germline CDR1 reads MGHRA; CDR2 reads YSYEKL. This CDR3 contains 15 residues. The CDR3 nucleotides are TGCGCCAGCAGCCAAGAGGGCGTCGGCAGTGGCGAGCAGTACTTC. Translating gives CASSQEGVGSGEQYF.

The genes are TRBV2 and TRBJ1-3; D ambiguous. Germline V gives CDR1 SNHLY, CDR2 FYNNEI. Trimming stripped 6 bases from V and 0 bases from J, with 9 bases between. The CDR3 runs 14 residues. CDR3 amino acids: CASSSGISGNTIYF. CDR3 nucleotide sequence: TGTGCCAGCAGCTCCGGGATCTCTGGAAACACCATATATTTT.

This chain connects TRBV11-2 to TRBJ2-7; 9 positions match TRBD1. The CDR3 length is 15 residues. The V gene's germline CDR1 is SGHAT and CDR2 FQNNGV. The ends lost 5 bases at V and 0 bases at J; junction bases unmatched: 5. The CDR3 region is CASSITGQGSYEQYF. For the CDR3, the DNA is TGTGCCAGCAGCATAACGGGACAGGGCTCCTACGAGCAGTACTTC.

The J gene is TRBJ2-7, the V gene TRBV18; 9 bases are shared with TRBD2. The V segment lost 4 bases and the J segment 6 bases; nucleotides outside the gene matches: 10. Germline assignment: CDR1 KGHSH and CDR2 LQKENI. This CDR3 has 15 amino acids. The CDR3 sequence is CASSREAGGHSEQYF. The CDR3 DNA sequence: TGTGCCAGCTCACGGGAAGCGGGAGGCCATTCCGAGCAGTACTTC. Full variable domain (remainder filled in from reference TRBV18 and TRBJ2-7): NAGVMQNPRHLVRRRGQEARLRCSPMKGHSHVYWYRQLPEEGLKFMVYLQKENIIDESGMPKERFSAEFPKEGPSILRIQQVVRGDSAAYFCASSREAGGHSEQYFGPGTRLTVT.

In its sample, this clone ranks as medium-sized. The chain links TRBV19 to TRBJ1-1; D is unresolved. Trimming left V 5 bases short and J 11 bases short, with 12 bases between. The CDR3 is 11 amino acids. The germline V gene has CDR1 LNHDA and CDR2 SQIVND (reference sequence). The CDR3 region is CASSQNQDAFF. CDR3 DNA: TGTGCCAGTAGTCAAAACCAAGACGCTTTCTTT.

The DNA for the CDR3 is TGCGCCAGCAGCCAACAAGGACTAGCGGGATACAATGAGCAGTTCTTC. Translated, it gives CASSQQGLAGYNEQFF. The rearrangement joins TRBV4-3 to TRBJ2-1; TRBD2 matches at 12 bases. This CDR3 has 16 residues. Per the germline V gene, CDR1 is LGHNA and CDR2 is YSLEER. Unmatched junction bases numbered 3, after V lost 2 bases and J lost 4 bases.

The chain has TRBV7-2 and TRBJ2-1; D is uncertain. Germline V gene data show CDR1 as SGHTA and CDR2 as FQGNSA. This CDR3 comprises 14 residues. The ends were cut back, 4 bases at V and 4 bases at J, with 11 bases in the middle. DNA for the CDR3: TGTGCCAGCAGCTCAGGCACAGAATACAATGAGCAGTTCTTC. The encoded protein is CASSSGTEYNEQFF.